Here is one T cell receptor (beta chain) with its context. TCRdb reprocessed the 5' RACE reads with MiXCR, giving one entry per CDR3 protein. The sample has fewer than 550,000 distinct CDR3 sequences; roughly an eighth are singletons. The data belong to a study of identical twins. Germline CDR1 reads MDHEN; CDR2 reads SYDVKM. With V trimmed by 2 bases and J by 8 bases, 11 bases remained unmatched. The CDR3 length is 17 residues. These same data were also listed under a study on yellow fever vaccine responses in identical twins.

Material: CD4+ T cells sorted from blood. This sequence originates from a woman aged 18-29 years in good health. The gene calls are TRBV28 and TRBJ2-1; 11 bases agree with TRBD2. As DNA, the CDR3 is TGTGCCAGCAGTTTAAGGGGACTAGCGGCCAGGGGAGATGAGCAGTTCTTC. This gives the protein CASSLRGLAARGDEQFF. Filled out from reference TRBV28 and TRBJ2-1, the complete variable domain reads DVKVTQSSRYLVKRTGEKVFLECVQDMDHENMFWYRQDPGLGLRLIYFSYDVKMKEKGDIPEGYSVSREKKERFSLILESASTNQTSMYLCASSLRGLAARGDEQFFGPGTRLTVL.